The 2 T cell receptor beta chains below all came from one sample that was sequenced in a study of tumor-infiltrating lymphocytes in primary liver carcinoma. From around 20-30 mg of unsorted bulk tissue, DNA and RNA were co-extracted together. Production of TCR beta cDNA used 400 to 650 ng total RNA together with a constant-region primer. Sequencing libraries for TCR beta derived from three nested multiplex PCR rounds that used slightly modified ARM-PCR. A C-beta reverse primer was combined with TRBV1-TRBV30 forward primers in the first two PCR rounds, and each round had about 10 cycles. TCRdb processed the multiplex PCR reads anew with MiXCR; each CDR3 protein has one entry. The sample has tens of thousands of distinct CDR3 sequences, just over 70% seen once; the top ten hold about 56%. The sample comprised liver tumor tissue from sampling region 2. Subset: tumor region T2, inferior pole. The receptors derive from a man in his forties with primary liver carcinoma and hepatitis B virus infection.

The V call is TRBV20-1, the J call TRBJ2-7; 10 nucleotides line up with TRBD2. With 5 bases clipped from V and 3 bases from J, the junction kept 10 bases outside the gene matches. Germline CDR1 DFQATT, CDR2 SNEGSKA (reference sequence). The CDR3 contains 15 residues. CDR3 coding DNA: TGCAGTGCTCCCCTCGGGCTAGCGGGGGACTACGAGCAGTACTTC. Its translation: CSAPLGLAGDYEQYF.

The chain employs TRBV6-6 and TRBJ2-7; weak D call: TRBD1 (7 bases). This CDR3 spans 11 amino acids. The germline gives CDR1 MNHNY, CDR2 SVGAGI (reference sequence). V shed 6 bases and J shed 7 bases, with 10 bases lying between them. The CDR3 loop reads CASSQGGEQYF. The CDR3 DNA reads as TGTGCCAGCAGCCAGGGGGGTGAGCAGTACTTC.